This T cell receptor (beta chain) is drawn from a study of Graves' ophthalmopathy and Graves' hyperthyroidism. RNA transcripts served as template for amplifying TCR beta CDR3 sequences. The authors performed first-round RT-PCR with HTBI primers and then a second-round multiplex PCR. MiXCR was run by TCRdb on the multiplex PCR reads, yielding one entry per CDR3 protein. The data contain around 1,000,000 distinct CDR3 sequences, 36% of them singletons. Certain patients, namely those with other autoimmune diseases, uncontrolled infections, pregnancy or lactation, were excluded. This clonotype was counted a few times. Looked up from germline, CDR1 is MNHNS and CDR2 is SASEGT. The CDR3 spans 14 residues. The ends were cut back, 7 bases at V and 5 bases at J, with 17 bases in the middle.

The sequence came from an adult man with Graves' hyperthyroidism. Sequenced sample: peripheral blood or thyroid tissue (not recorded which). The chain joins TRBV6-1 to TRBJ2-5, with D perhaps TRBD1 or TRBD2 (7 bases each). CDR3 region: CASTRGRGRETQYF. In DNA, the CDR3 is TGTGCCAGCACTCGAGGGAGGGGGCGGGAGACCCAGTACTTC.